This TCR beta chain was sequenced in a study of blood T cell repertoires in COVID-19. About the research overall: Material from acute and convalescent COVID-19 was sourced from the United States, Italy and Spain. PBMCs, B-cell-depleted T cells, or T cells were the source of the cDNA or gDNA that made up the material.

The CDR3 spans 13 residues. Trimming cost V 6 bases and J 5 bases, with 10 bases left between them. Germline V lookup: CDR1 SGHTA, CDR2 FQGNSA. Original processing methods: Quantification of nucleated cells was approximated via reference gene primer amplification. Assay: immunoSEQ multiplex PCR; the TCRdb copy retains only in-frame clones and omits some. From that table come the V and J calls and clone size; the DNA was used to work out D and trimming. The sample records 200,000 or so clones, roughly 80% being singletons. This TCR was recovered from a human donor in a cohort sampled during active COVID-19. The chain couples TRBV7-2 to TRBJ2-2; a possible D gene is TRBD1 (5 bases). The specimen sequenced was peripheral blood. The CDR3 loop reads CASRRRDTGELFF. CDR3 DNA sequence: TGTGCCAGCAGGCGCAGGGATACCGGGGAGCTGTTTTTT.